The next 26 T cell receptor beta chains were all read from a single sample in a study of shared clonotypes between healthy human individuals. TCRdb keeps only in-frame clones here, not all; method: immunoSEQ multiplex PCR. This sample has 2 million to 2.5 million clones, with 85% to 95% found just once. The sequencing input was naive CD4+ T cells from PBMCs. Subset noted: CD45RA+ positively selected. The source is a young man in good health. Some clones in this sample may be carry-over from other donors' samples.

This chain uses TRBV7-8 with TRBJ1-1; D possibly corresponds to TRBD1 (6 bases). The length of the CDR3 is 14 residues. With 5 bases removed from V and 3 bases from J, the gap between germline ends came to 13 bases. CDR1 is SGHVS, CDR2 FQNEAQ, per germline. CDR3 coding DNA: TGTGCCAGCAGCGTAGGGGGGGGGCACACTGAAGCTTTCTTT. Protein product: CASSVGGGHTEAFF.

The V call is TRBV28, the J call TRBJ1-3; D call uncertain. Trimming pared 3 bases from V and 0 bases from J, leaving 6 bases between. This CDR3 comprises 14 residues. The germline CDR1 and CDR2 sequences are MDHEN and SYDVKM. The CDR3 sequence is CASSFDTSGNTIYF. The CDR3 DNA reads as TGTGCCAGCAGTTTCGACACCTCTGGAAACACCATATATTTT. The whole variable domain, filled in from reference TRBV28 and TRBJ1-3, reads DVKVTQSSRYLVKRTGEKVFLECVQDMDHENMFWYRQDPGLGLRLIYFSYDVKMKEKGDIPEGYSVSREKKERFSLILESASTNQTSMYLCASSFDTSGNTIYFGEGSWLTVV.

V is TRBV25-1 and J is TRBJ1-3, with D tentatively TRBD1 (5 bases). Germline V gene sequence: CDR1 MGHDK, CDR2 SYGVNS. The CDR3 is made up of 14 amino acids. V was cut by 4 bases and J by 4 bases, with 11 bases left in between. CDR3 amino acids: CASSVSGSGNTIYF. The CDR3 DNA is TGTGCCAGCAGTGTTTCAGGGTCAGGAAACACCATATATTTT.

The V and J genes are TRBV4-2 and TRBJ2-3, with 9 nucleotides matching TRBD2. This CDR3 contains 17 residues. The V gene end was trimmed by 0 bases and the J gene end by 6 bases; junction bases not matched to a gene: 10. The germline V gene encodes CDR1 LGHNA and CDR2 YNFKEQ. DNA for the CDR3: TGTGCCAGCAGCCAAGAGCCCCTAGCGGGGACTTGGGATACGCAGTATTTT. It encodes CASSQEPLAGTWDTQYF.

J is TRBJ2-3 and V is TRBV9; 7 positions match TRBD1. Germline V gene data show CDR1 as SGDLS and CDR2 as YYNGEE. After removal of 4 bases from V and 3 bases from J, the junction contained 8 bases not matched to a gene. The CDR3 totals 15 residues. CDR3: CASSSTGAITDTQYF. As DNA, the CDR3 is TGTGCCAGCAGCTCCACAGGGGCGATAACAGATACGCAGTATTTT.

The chain couples TRBV5-4 to TRBJ2-7; 9 bases fit TRBD1. The germline V gene has CDR1 SGHNT and CDR2 YYREEE (reference sequence). This CDR3 spans 17 amino acids. V lost 3 bases to trimming and J lost 5 bases; unmatched junction nucleotides: 15. CDR3 nucleotide sequence: TGTGCCAGCAGCTCACCCCTTAGGGGGACAGGGAGCAACGAGCAGTACTTC. It is translated as CASSSPLRGTGSNEQYF.

The CDR3 nucleotides read TGCGCCAGCAGCTGGGGCGGACAGGGCCAAGAGACCCAGTACTTC. The encoded protein is CASSWGGQGQETQYF. The chain has TRBV5-1 and TRBJ2-5, with TRBD1 identical over 8 bases. The V and J ends lost 3 bases and 1 base, in that order; junction bases with no gene match: 5. The CDR3 has 15 amino acids. CDR1 is SGHRS, CDR2 YFSETQ, per germline.

The chain links TRBV9 to TRBJ2-3; TRBD2 matches 9 bases. V lost 0 bases and J lost 2; bases outside the gene matches: 4. Germline-derived CDR1 and CDR2 are SGDLS and YYNGEE. This CDR3 contains 16 residues. The CDR3 protein is CASSVVSGRLTDTQYF. For the CDR3, the DNA is TGTGCCAGCAGCGTAGTGAGCGGGAGGCTCACAGATACGCAGTATTTT.

This rearrangement joins TRBV30 to TRBJ1-2; D is undetermined. This CDR3 is 13 amino acids long. CDR1 and CDR2 (germline): GTSNPN, SVGIG (reference sequence). With 2 bases removed from V and 5 bases from J, the gap between germline ends came to 12 bases. The chain's CDR3 is CAWSPPGRYGYTF. DNA for the CDR3: TGTGCCTGGAGTCCCCCTGGGCGGTATGGCTACACCTTC.

The rearrangement joins TRBV2 to TRBJ2-2, with D maybe TRBD2 (6 bases). The germline V and J ends were trimmed by 6 bases and 4 bases, with 18 bases remaining between them. Germline values: CDR1 SNHLY, CDR2 FYNNEI. This CDR3 contains 16 residues. The chain's CDR3 is CASRGDWGIVTGELFF. The CDR3 nucleotides read TGTGCCAGCAGGGGGGACTGGGGGATAGTCACCGGGGAGCTGTTTTTT.

Only a few counts were recorded for this clone. Other nucleotide sequences from this sample produce the same CDR3. The chain employs TRBV6-5 and TRBJ1-5, with D unclear. The V gene's germline CDR1 is MNHEY and CDR2 SVGAGI. The CDR3 contains 12 residues. The V end was cut by 6 bases, the J end by 2 bases, with 5 bases between. The CDR3 region has the DNA TGTGCCAGCAGCTCCGGCAATCAGCCCCAGCATTTT. The encoded protein is CASSSGNQPQHF.

About this clone itself: At the DNA level, this CDR3 is encoded by other sequences in the same sample as well. The chain is built from TRBV7-2 and TRBJ2-3; D may be TRBD2 (6 bases). Per germline, CDR1 SGHTA and CDR2 FQGNSA. Between the trimmed V and J ends, which lost 3 bases and 6 bases, there was a span of 7 bases. This CDR3 contains 12 residues. The CDR3 loop reads CASSLTRDTQYF. CDR3 coding DNA: TGTGCCAGCAGCTTGACTAGGGATACGCAGTATTTT.

With regard to this clone: This specimen includes other DNA sequences encoding the same CDR3. V and J are TRBV2 and TRBJ2-3; TRBD1 agrees at 11 bases. With 8 bases clipped from V and 6 bases from J, the junction kept 1 base outside the gene matches. From germline, CDR1 is SNHLY and CDR2 FYNNEI. CDR3 length equals 12 residues. The CDR3 reads CASRDRGDTQYF. CDR3 coding DNA: TGTGCCAGCCGGGACAGGGGGGATACGCAGTATTTT.

The chain joins TRBV28 to TRBJ1-4; no definite D call. Trimming took off 10 bases at V and 7 bases at J, with 10 bases between the two ends. CDR3 size: 11 residues. CDR1 MDHEN and CDR2 SYDVKM come from the germline V gene. The CDR3 DNA follows: TGTGCCACCCGTTCACCTGAAAAACTGTTTTTT. This encodes CATRSPEKLFF.

About this clone itself: The sample holds other DNA sequences that translate to the same CDR3. The rearrangement uses TRBV2 and TRBJ2-7; D gene uncertain. Trimming removed 6 bases at V and 2 bases at J, with 8 bases between. The germline V gene has CDR1 SNHLY and CDR2 FYNNEI. The CDR3 extends over 12 amino acids. The CDR3 sequence: CASSPLTYEQYF. CDR3 in DNA: TGTGCCAGCAGCCCCCTGACCTACGAGCAGTACTTC.

A note on this clone: The sample carries other DNA sequences with the same CDR3. The chain joins TRBV6-5 to TRBJ2-7, with TRBD2 matching 9 bases. The CDR3 is made up of 14 amino acids. The V segment lost 2 bases and the J segment 1 base; nucleotides outside the gene matches: 0. Germline CDR1 is MNHEY and CDR2 is SVGAGI. The CDR3 is CASSYTSGSYEQYF. The CDR3 nucleotides are TGTGCCAGCAGTTACACTAGCGGGTCCTACGAGCAGTACTTC.

V and J are TRBV6-6 and TRBJ2-1; D unresolved. This CDR3 is 13 amino acids long. Germline loops: CDR1 MNHNY, CDR2 SVGAGI (reference sequence). V was clipped by 2 bases and J by 6 bases, with 8 bases between them. DNA for the CDR3: TGTGCCAGCAGTTACACTTCGCTCAATGAGCAGTTCTTC. Translated: CASSYTSLNEQFF.

The rearrangement uses TRBV18 and TRBJ2-7, with 7 nucleotides matching TRBD1. CDR1 is KGHSH, CDR2 LQKENI, per germline. Unmatched junction bases numbered 4, after V lost 2 bases and J lost 6 bases. The CDR3 has 13 amino acids. CDR3 sequence (DNA): TGTGCCAGCTCACCAGACAGGGAAGGCGAGCAGTACTTC. Residues: CASSPDREGEQYF.

About this clone: The sample carries other DNA sequences with the same CDR3. This chain links TRBV18 with TRBJ2-3; perhaps TRBD2 as D (6 bases). Germline CDR1 and CDR2: KGHSH and LQKENI. The CDR3 runs to 14 residues. V was trimmed by 6 bases and J by 2 bases, leaving 12 bases between them. The CDR3 region is CASSPGLNTDTQYF. CDR3 in DNA: TGTGCCAGCTCGCCGGGACTCAACACAGATACGCAGTATTTT.

The chain recombines TRBV2 with TRBJ2-2; TRBD2 might be the D (6 bases). V was trimmed by 2 bases and J by 0 bases, leaving 10 bases between them. CDR1 is SNHLY and CDR2 is FYNNEI in the germline V gene. The CDR3 has 16 residues. CDR3 sequence: CASSEKAGTNTGELFF. The CDR3 DNA follows: TGTGCCAGCAGTGAAAAGGCGGGGACGAACACCGGGGAGCTGTTTTTT.

This chain joins TRBV29-1 and TRBJ1-1, with 9 bases identical to TRBD1. CDR1 and CDR2 (germline): SQVTM, ANQGSEA. V shed 6 bases, J shed 1 base, and the junction held 9 bases outside the gene matches. The CDR3 has 15 residues. CDR3 DNA sequence: TGCAGCGTCCCCCCGGGACAGGGTGCGAACACTGAAGCTTTCTTT. It specifies CSVPPGQGANTEAFF.

The chain uses TRBV19 and TRBJ1-1; D is unclear. CDR3 length equals 14 residues. In germline, CDR1 is LNHDA, CDR2 SQIVND (reference sequence). V was cut by 6 bases and J by 2 bases, with 13 bases left in between. CDR3 in amino acids: CASSAGTANTEAFF. The CDR3, as DNA: TGTGCCAGTAGCGCCGGAACTGCCAACACTGAAGCTTTCTTT. Based on the CDR3 plus reference TRBV19 and TRBJ1-1, the full variable domain is DGGITQSPKYLFRKEGQNVTLSCEQNLNHDAMYWYRQDPGQGLRLIYYSQIVNDFQKGDIAEGYSVSREKKESFPLTVTSAQKNPTAFYLCASSAGTANTEAFFGQGTRLTVV.

The V and J genes are TRBV29-1 and TRBJ2-3, with 11 bases matching TRBD2. Germline-derived CDR1 and CDR2 are SQVTM and ANQGSEA. The CDR3 runs 13 residues. V lost 4 bases and J lost 4; bases outside the gene matches: 1. The CDR3: CSVGGLAADTQYF. Here the CDR3 DNA reads TGCAGCGTTGGGGGACTAGCGGCAGATACGCAGTATTTT.

A note on this clone: The sample contains more than one DNA sequence encoding this CDR3. The gene calls are TRBV18 and TRBJ2-7; D remains ambiguous. The V end lost 2 bases, the J end lost 5 bases, and 7 bases lay between the germline ends. Germline V gene data show CDR1 as KGHSH and CDR2 as LQKENI. CDR3 length: 12 residues. CDR3 in amino acids: CASSPTSDEQYF. As DNA, the CDR3 is TGTGCCAGCTCACCAACGAGCGACGAGCAGTACTTC.

This clone occurred once. The rearrangement links TRBV7-9 to TRBJ2-5, with TRBD2 identical over 7 bases. V dropped 3 bases and J dropped 5; count of bases not matched to a gene: 3. The CDR3 runs 13 residues. The germline gives CDR1 SEHNR, CDR2 FQNEAQ (reference sequence). As DNA, the CDR3 is TGTGCCAGCAGCTTCGGGCGGGAGGAGACCCAGTACTTC. Encoded protein: CASSFGREETQYF.

The chain links TRBV7-9 to TRBJ2-1; 11 bases are a match to TRBD1. The J segment lost 8 bases and the V segment lost 5 bases, leaving 17 bases of the junction unmatched. CDR1 and CDR2 (germline): SEHNR, FQNEAQ (reference sequence). This CDR3 has 18 amino acids. DNA for the CDR3: TGTGCCAGCAGCGGCCTCCTTCAACCGGGACAGGGGGATCATGAGCAGTTCTTC. It encodes CASSGLLQPGQGDHEQFF.